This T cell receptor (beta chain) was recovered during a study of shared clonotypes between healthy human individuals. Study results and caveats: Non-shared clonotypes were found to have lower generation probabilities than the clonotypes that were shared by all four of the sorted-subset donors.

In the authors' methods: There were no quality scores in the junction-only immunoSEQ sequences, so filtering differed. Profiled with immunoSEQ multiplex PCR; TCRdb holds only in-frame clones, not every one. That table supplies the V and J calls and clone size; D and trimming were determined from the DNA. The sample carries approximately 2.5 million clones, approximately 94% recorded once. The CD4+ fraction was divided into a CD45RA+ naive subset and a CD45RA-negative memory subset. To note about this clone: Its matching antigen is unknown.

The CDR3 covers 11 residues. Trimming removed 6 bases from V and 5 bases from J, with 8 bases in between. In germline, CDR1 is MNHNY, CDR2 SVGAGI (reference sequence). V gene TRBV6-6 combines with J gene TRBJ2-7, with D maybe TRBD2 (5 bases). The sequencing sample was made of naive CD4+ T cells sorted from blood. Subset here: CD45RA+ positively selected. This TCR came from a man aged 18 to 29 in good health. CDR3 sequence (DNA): TGTGCCAGCAGCCCAGCGGACGAGCAGTACTTC. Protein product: CASSPADEQYF.